These T cell receptor beta chains were read from a single sample in a study of cytomegalovirus exposure and HLA in healthy donors. Produced via immunoSEQ multiplex PCR; TCRdb's table is partial and in-frame only. Among over 200,000 clones listed, around 90% were seen once. Sequencing was carried out using PBMCs. These receptors all come from a woman under 30 in good health and CMV-seronegative. Both conserved end residues are part of each CDR3. The D gene is left open where the match is weak. Size values are once, few and many counts, or a class for expanded clones, and some rows have none.

J gene: TRBJ2-7
D gene: .
V gene: TRBV6-5
clone size: .
CDR3 protein: CASRDSNYEQYF
CDR3 DNA: TGTGCCAGCAGAGACAGTAACTACGAGCAGTACTTC

J gene: TRBJ1-1
D gene: TRBD1
V gene: TRBV5-1
clone size: .
CDR3 protein: CASSLTGASEAFF
CDR3 DNA: TGCGCCAGCAGCTTAACAGGGGCTTCTGAAGCTTTCTTT

J gene: TRBJ2-7
D gene: .
V gene: TRBV6-1
clone size: .
CDR3 protein: CASSEVGGWNEQYF
CDR3 DNA: TGTGCCAGCAGTGAAGTTGGAGGGTGGAACGAGCAGTACTTC

J gene: TRBJ2-1
D gene: TRBD2
V gene: TRBV18
clone size: .
CDR3 protein: CASSPSSGSYNEQFF
CDR3 DNA: TGTGCCAGCTCACCATCTAGCGGCTCCTACAATGAGCAGTTCTTC

J gene: TRBJ2-7
D gene: .
V gene: TRBV7-7
clone size: .
CDR3 protein: CASSQFQGSEQYF
CDR3 DNA: TGTGCTAGCAGCCAGTTCCAGGGGAGCGAGCAGTACTTC

J gene: TRBJ2-3
D gene: TRBD1
V gene: TRBV4-1
clone size: .
CDR3 protein: CASSQEGGDLTGDTQYF
CDR3 DNA: TGCGCCAGCAGCCAAGAAGGGGGCGACCTAACGGGGGATACGCAGTATTTT

J gene: TRBJ2-1
D gene: TRBD2
V gene: TRBV13
clone size: .
CDR3 protein: CASSGGRDNEQFF
CDR3 DNA: TGTGCCAGCAGCGGCGGGAGGGACAATGAGCAGTTCTTC

J gene: TRBJ1-4
D gene: .
V gene: TRBV25-1
clone size: .
CDR3 protein: CASSVGVRDEKLFF
CDR3 DNA: TGTGCCAGCAGTGTAGGGGTCCGGGATGAAAAACTGTTTTTT

J gene: TRBJ1-5
D gene: .
V gene: TRBV2
clone size: .
CDR3 protein: CASSLYQDQPQHF
CDR3 DNA: TGTGCCAGCAGTCTCTATCAGGATCAGCCCCAGCATTTT

J gene: TRBJ2-1
D gene: TRBD1
V gene: TRBV7-8
clone size: .
CDR3 protein: CASSPKLGQGLLDEQFF
CDR3 DNA: TGTGCCAGCAGCCCGAAACTGGGACAGGGGTTATTGGATGAGCAGTTCTTC

J gene: TRBJ1-1
D gene: TRBD1
V gene: TRBV28
clone size: .
CDR3 protein: CASSLQDRSAAEAFF
CDR3 DNA: TGTGCCAGCAGTTTACAGGACAGGTCGGCCGCTGAAGCTTTCTTT

J gene: TRBJ2-7
D gene: TRBD1
V gene: TRBV27
clone size: .
CDR3 protein: CASSWGTGPYEQYF
CDR3 DNA: TGTGCCAGCAGTTGGGGGACAGGGCCCTACGAGCAGTACTTC

J gene: TRBJ2-7
D gene: TRBD1
V gene: TRBV6-6
clone size: .
CDR3 protein: CASSYRIDRDEQYF
CDR3 DNA: TGTGCCAGCAGTTACCGCATAGACAGGGACGAGCAGTACTTC

J gene: TRBJ2-3
D gene: .
V gene: TRBV4-2
clone size: .
CDR3 protein: CASSQDRRGTDTQYF
CDR3 DNA: TGTGCCAGCAGCCAAGATCGTCGGGGGACAGATACGCAGTATTTT

J gene: TRBJ2-5
D gene: .
V gene: TRBV20-1
clone size: .
CDR3 protein: CSASLLETQYF
CDR3 DNA: TGCAGTGCTAGTTTACTGGAGACCCAGTACTTC

J gene: TRBJ1-5
D gene: TRBD1
V gene: TRBV28
clone size: few
CDR3 protein: CASSSGQGDFQPQHF
CDR3 DNA: TGTGCCAGCAGTTCAGGACAGGGTGACTTCCAGCCCCAGCATTTT

J gene: TRBJ1-1
D gene: TRBD1
V gene: TRBV30
clone size: .
CDR3 protein: CAWRNLPDRVNTEAFF
CDR3 DNA: TGTGCCTGGAGAAATTTACCGGACAGGGTCAACACTGAAGCTTTCTTT

J gene: TRBJ2-1
D gene: .
V gene: TRBV9
clone size: .
CDR3 protein: CASSARGEGSNEQFF
CDR3 DNA: TGTGCCAGCAGCGCAAGGGGGGAGGGAAGCAATGAGCAGTTCTTC

J gene: TRBJ1-4
D gene: TRBD1
V gene: TRBV2
clone size: .
CDR3 protein: CASSDMGRDSLYEKLFF
CDR3 DNA: TGTGCCAGCAGCGATATGGGCCGGGACAGTCTTTATGAAAAACTGTTTTTT

J gene: TRBJ1-2
D gene: .
V gene: TRBV28
clone size: .
CDR3 protein: CASRSHRRGRSNGYTF
CDR3 DNA: TGTGCCAGCAGATCCCATAGGCGGGGCAGGAGTAATGGCTACACCTTC

J gene: TRBJ2-1
D gene: .
V gene: TRBV6-5
clone size: .
CDR3 protein: CASTPRGLANNEQFF
CDR3 DNA: TGTGCCAGCACCCCACGCGGGCTGGCAAACAATGAGCAGTTCTTC

J gene: TRBJ2-3
D gene: .
V gene: TRBV7-6
clone size: .
CDR3 protein: CASSLSGTDTQYF
CDR3 DNA: TGTGCCAGCAGCTTATCCGGCACAGATACGCAGTATTTT

J gene: TRBJ1-2
D gene: TRBD1
V gene: TRBV28
clone size: few
CDR3 protein: CASSLQGGRGYTF
CDR3 DNA: TGTGCCAGCAGCCTTCAAGGGGGCAGGGGCTACACCTTC

J gene: TRBJ2-1
D gene: TRBD2
V gene: TRBV9
clone size: once
CDR3 protein: CASSPRRESYNEQFF
CDR3 DNA: TGTGCCAGCAGCCCCCGGCGGGAGAGCTACAATGAGCAGTTCTTC

J gene: TRBJ2-7
D gene: .
V gene: TRBV10-2
clone size: few
CDR3 protein: CASRASLHYEQYF
CDR3 DNA: TGCGCCAGCAGAGCTAGCTTACACTACGAGCAGTACTTC

J gene: TRBJ2-1
D gene: .
V gene: TRBV18
clone size: .
CDR3 protein: CASSPFSGGHNEQFF
CDR3 DNA: TGTGCCAGCTCACCATTTTCCGGGGGACACAATGAGCAGTTCTTC

J gene: TRBJ2-2
D gene: TRBD1
V gene: TRBV7-3
clone size: .
CDR3 protein: CASSSTGGHGGELFF
CDR3 DNA: TGTGCCAGCAGCTCCACAGGGGGACACGGCGGGGAGCTGTTTTTT

J gene: TRBJ1-3
D gene: TRBD1
V gene: TRBV4-1
clone size: .
CDR3 protein: CASSQGSGGKRDTIYF
CDR3 DNA: TGCGCCAGCAGCCAAGGGTCAGGGGGCAAGAGAGACACCATATATTTT

J gene: TRBJ1-5
D gene: .
V gene: TRBV5-1
clone size: .
CDR3 protein: CASSPGGRSNQPQHF
CDR3 DNA: TGCGCCAGCAGCCCGGGGGGGAGGAGCAATCAGCCCCAGCATTTT

J gene: TRBJ2-7
D gene: .
V gene: TRBV20-1
clone size: .
CDR3 protein: CSARAPYEQYF
CDR3 DNA: TGCAGTGCTAGGGCCCCGTACGAGCAGTACTTC

J gene: TRBJ1-5
D gene: .
V gene: TRBV28
clone size: .
CDR3 protein: CASSPWTGSNQPQHF
CDR3 DNA: TGTGCCAGCAGTCCCTGGACTGGTAGCAATCAGCCCCAGCATTTT

J gene: TRBJ2-7
D gene: .
V gene: TRBV11-2
clone size: .
CDR3 protein: CASSLDPPVTGTLSYEQYF
CDR3 DNA: TGTGCCAGCAGCTTAGATCCCCCCGTGACAGGAACCCTTTCCTACGAGCAGTACTTC

J gene: TRBJ2-7
D gene: TRBD1
V gene: TRBV14
clone size: once
CDR3 protein: CASSQGGQPLYEQYF
CDR3 DNA: TGTGCCAGCAGCCAAGGGGGACAGCCGCTCTACGAGCAGTACTTC

J gene: TRBJ2-7
D gene: .
V gene: TRBV5-8
clone size: .
CDR3 protein: CASSLVNYEQYF
CDR3 DNA: TGTGCCAGCAGCTTGGTTAACTACGAGCAGTACTTC

J gene: TRBJ2-2
D gene: .
V gene: TRBV6-5
clone size: .
CDR3 protein: CASSYRGTGELFF
CDR3 DNA: TGTGCCAGCAGTTATAGGGGGACCGGGGAGCTGTTTTTT

J gene: TRBJ1-4
D gene: TRBD1
V gene: TRBV29-1
clone size: .
CDR3 protein: CSVEDRSNEKLFF
CDR3 DNA: TGCAGCGTTGAGGACAGGTCTAATGAAAAACTGTTTTTT

J gene: TRBJ2-2
D gene: .
V gene: TRBV5-1
clone size: .
CDR3 protein: CASSLDRDTNTGELFF
CDR3 DNA: TGCGCCAGCAGCTTGGACCGGGACACCAACACCGGGGAGCTGTTTTTT

J gene: TRBJ1-5
D gene: .
V gene: TRBV18
clone size: .
CDR3 protein: CASSVSGHLKHF
CDR3 DNA: TGTGCCAGCTCGGTCTCGGGACACCTCAAGCATTTT

J gene: TRBJ2-2
D gene: .
V gene: TRBV27
clone size: .
CDR3 protein: CASSLRAGIGELFF
CDR3 DNA: TGTGCCAGCAGTTTACGGGCAGGGATCGGGGAGCTGTTTTTT

J gene: TRBJ1-1
D gene: .
V gene: TRBV28
clone size: .
CDR3 protein: CASSATGVTEAFF
CDR3 DNA: TGTGCCAGCAGTGCGACAGGAGTCACTGAAGCTTTCTTT

J gene: TRBJ2-5
D gene: TRBD2
V gene: TRBV7-6
clone size: .
CDR3 protein: CASSFSGSEETQYF
CDR3 DNA: TGTGCCAGCAGCTTTAGCGGGAGCGAAGAGACCCAGTACTTC

J gene: TRBJ2-7
D gene: TRBD1
V gene: TRBV4-1
clone size: .
CDR3 protein: CASSQGPGQGFFPYEQYF
CDR3 DNA: TGCGCCAGCAGCCAAGGACCTGGACAGGGGTTTTTCCCCTACGAGCAGTACTTC

J gene: TRBJ1-2
D gene: .
V gene: TRBV11-2
clone size: .
CDR3 protein: CASSHLGGINYGYTF
CDR3 DNA: TGTGCCAGCAGCCACCTAGGAGGGATTAACTATGGCTACACCTTC

J gene: TRBJ1-2
D gene: .
V gene: TRBV28
clone size: .
CDR3 protein: CASSFGGNSGGYTF
CDR3 DNA: TGTGCCAGCAGTTTCGGGGGTAACTCAGGTGGCTACACCTTC